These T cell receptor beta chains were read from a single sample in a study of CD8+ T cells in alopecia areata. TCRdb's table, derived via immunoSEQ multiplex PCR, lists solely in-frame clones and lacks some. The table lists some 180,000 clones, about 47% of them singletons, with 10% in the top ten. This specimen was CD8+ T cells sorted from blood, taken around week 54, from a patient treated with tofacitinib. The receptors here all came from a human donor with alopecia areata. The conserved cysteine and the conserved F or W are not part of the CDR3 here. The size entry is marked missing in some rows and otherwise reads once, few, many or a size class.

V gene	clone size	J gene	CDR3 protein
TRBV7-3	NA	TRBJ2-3	ASSLTGLASDTQY
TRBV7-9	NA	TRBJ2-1	ASSSMDGSIEQF
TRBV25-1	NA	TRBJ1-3	ASSTQGGRNTIY
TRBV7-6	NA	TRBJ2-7	ASSSRTRNSYEQY
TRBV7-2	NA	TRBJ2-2	ASSIQGVTGELF
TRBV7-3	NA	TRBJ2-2	ASSEGESMLF
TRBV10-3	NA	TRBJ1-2	AISEGLSYGYT
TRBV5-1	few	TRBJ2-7	ASSFQGRYEQY
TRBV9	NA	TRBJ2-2	ASSVVGTGELF
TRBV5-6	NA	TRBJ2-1	ASQRLDVEYNEQF
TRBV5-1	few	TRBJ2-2	ASSFTGGDTGELF
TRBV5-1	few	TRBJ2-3	ASSLVSGGSTDTQY
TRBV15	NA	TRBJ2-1	ATRRPGQPYNEQF
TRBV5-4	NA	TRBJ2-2	ASSPLAATGDTGELF
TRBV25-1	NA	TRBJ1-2	ASSEYDRDDGYT
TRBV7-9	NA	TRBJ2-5	ASRQGTDSQTQY
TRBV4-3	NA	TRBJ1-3	ASSQVRFNTIY
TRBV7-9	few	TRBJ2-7	ASSPGLTAYYEQY
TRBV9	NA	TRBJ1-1	ASSLKGGGTEAF
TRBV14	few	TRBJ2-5	ASSHTTGEPIETQY
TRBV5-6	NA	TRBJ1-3	ASSFTSGNTIY
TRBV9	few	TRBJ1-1	ASSASGWSEAF
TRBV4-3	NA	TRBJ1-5	ASSQDTNQPQH
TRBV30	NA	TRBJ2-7	AWSPGATYEQY
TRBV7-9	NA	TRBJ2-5	ASSDSLASADQETQY
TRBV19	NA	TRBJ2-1	ASSIFDGNNEQF
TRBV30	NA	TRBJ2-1	AWSVRSSGGNYNEQF
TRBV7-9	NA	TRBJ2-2	ASSLGLRITGELF
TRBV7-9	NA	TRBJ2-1	ASSPPFGTVNEQF
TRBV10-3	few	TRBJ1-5	AISESPTGGQPQH
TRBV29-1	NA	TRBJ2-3	SSRGVPSTDTQY
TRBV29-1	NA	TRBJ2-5	SVGLGFQETQY
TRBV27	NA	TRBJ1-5	ASSPSTGHSNQPQH
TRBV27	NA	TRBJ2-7	ASSDRVKYEQY
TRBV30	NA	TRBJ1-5	AANRDNNQPQH
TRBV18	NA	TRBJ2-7	ASSPWPDEQY
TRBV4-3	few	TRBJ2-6	ASSEDSPGANVLT
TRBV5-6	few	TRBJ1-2	ASSPLSSGYT
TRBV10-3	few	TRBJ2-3	AISEAGVGTDTQY
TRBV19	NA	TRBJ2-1	ASLTRQGDRDEQF
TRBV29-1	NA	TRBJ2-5	SVEGTPDSQETQY
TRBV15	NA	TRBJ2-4	ATSYGTKNIQY
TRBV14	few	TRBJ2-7	ASGRGLYEQY
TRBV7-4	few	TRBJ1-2	ASSLPGDGPKRAYGYT
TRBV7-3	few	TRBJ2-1	ASSPGGAVYNEQF
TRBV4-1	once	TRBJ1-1	ASSQKQGRTEAF
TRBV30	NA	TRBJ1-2	AWSLITGGWNGYT
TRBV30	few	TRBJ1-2	AWSEGAGGYT
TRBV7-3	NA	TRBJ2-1	ASSLSDGNNEQF
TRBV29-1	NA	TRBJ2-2	SVERETGELF
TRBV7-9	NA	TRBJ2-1	AIEFYNEQF
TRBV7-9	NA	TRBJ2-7	ASSLAGSYEQY
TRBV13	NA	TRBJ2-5	ASSLVMGETQY
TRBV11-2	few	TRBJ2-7	ASSSGTSGFYEQY
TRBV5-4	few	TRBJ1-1	ASTETGRAEAF
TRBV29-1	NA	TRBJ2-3	SVAQNTDTQY
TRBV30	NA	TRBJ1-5	ATGQENNQPQH
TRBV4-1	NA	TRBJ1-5	ASSQARTLGQPQH
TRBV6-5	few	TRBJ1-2	ASSPGGSYGYT